The source of this T cell receptor (beta chain) is a study of blood T cell repertoires in COVID-19 (TCRdb year 2020). For the wider study: Samples from collaborators originated in the United States, Italy and Spain and spanned both the acute and convalescent phases of COVID-19. Where HLA class I and class II types were available, the types were taken from metadata supplied by the sample provider, not from assay-based typing. The repertoires were released in a freely available public database meant as a resource for research on the immune response to SARS-CoV-2. The dataset comprised deeply sampled blood TCRbeta repertoires from subjects exposed to, actively infected with, or recovered from COVID-19. Nearly every sample came with metadata listing a de-identified subject ID, COVID-19 status, age in years and sex. The material from the prospective study consisted of cDNA or gDNA derived from T cells, B-cell-depleted T cells, or PBMCs. Samples came from the ongoing ImmuneRACE study (first 160 participants) plus 1,254 subjects from 6 global collaborators.

Broader findings and caveats from the paper: How much clinical and demographic metadata was included differed by source and by participant, and the metadata was provided uncurated.

Collaborating institutions collected whole blood in K2EDTA tubes following their own protocols. For TCRbeta analysis, collaborator samples were shipped as frozen whole blood, as isolated PBMCs, or as DNA extracted from either sample type. As concerns this clone: The clone's antigen remains unknown. Per-nucleotide qualities are absent, and no much larger clonotype sits a single base away.

Trimming at the junction amounts to 5 bases on V and 6 bases on J, and the germline ends lie 16 bases apart. The CDR3 runs 14 amino acids, cysteine and phenylalanine included. Only the CDR3 region is kept as DNA, spanning 42 bases read in frame from base 1. The germline V gene (reference sequence) provides CDR1 LNHDA and CDR2 SQIVND. The immunoSEQ Assay, a bias-controlled multiplex PCR, was used to amplify TCRbeta CDR3 regions from genomic DNA. Per the authors' processing: Nucleated cell counts per sample were estimated from amplification of reference gene primers within the assay. To quantify the absolute abundance of each unique TCRbeta CDR3 rearrangement, sequence reads were collapsed and filtered. For each sample, productive Simpson clonality was calculated as the square root of Simpson's diversity index across productive rearrangements. Drawn from immuneACCESS, this table holds only the in-frame rearrangements with V and J called that TCRdb kept. Clones are partly lost; checked studies trace under half to an unresolved V gene and leave the rest unexplained. The D gene and trimming were derived from the DNA, and the V and J assignments and clone size from that table. The sample table holds some 180,000 clones, of which 75% to 90% were seen once. The top ten constitute around 7.5% of the sample.

This clonotype was obtained from a woman aged 60-75 years with acute or convalescent COVID-19. Rearrangement joined TRBV19 to TRBJ2-5, and possibly TRBD1, on 6 matching bases. The sequenced material came from peripheral blood. The CDR3 region reads CASSATQGSQTQYF. The DNA reads as follows: TGTGCCAGTAGTGCGACCCAGGGGAGCCAGACCCAGTACTTC. The entire variable domain, with the stretches around the CDR3 drawn from the reference TRBV19 and TRBJ2-5 proteins, is DGGITQSPKYLFRKEGQNVTLSCEQNLNHDAMYWYRQDPGQGLRLIYYSQIVNDFQKGDIAEGYSVSREKKESFPLTVTSAQKNPTAFYLCASSATQGSQTQYFGPGTRLLVL.